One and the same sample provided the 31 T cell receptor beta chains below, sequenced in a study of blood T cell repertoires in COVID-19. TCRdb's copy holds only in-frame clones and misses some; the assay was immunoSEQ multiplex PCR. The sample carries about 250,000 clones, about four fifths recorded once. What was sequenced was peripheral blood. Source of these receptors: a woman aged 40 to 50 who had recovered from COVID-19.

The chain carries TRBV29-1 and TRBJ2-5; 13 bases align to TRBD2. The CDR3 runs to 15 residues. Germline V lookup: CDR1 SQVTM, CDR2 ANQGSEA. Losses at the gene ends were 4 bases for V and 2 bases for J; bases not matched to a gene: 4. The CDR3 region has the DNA TGCAGCGTTGCTCGACTAGCGGGGGGACAAGAGACCCAGTACTTC. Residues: CSVARLAGGQETQYF.

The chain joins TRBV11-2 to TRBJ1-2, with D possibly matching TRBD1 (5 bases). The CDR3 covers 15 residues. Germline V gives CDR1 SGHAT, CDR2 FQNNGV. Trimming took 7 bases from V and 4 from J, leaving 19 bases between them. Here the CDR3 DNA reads TGTGCCAGCACCCCTACGCGCGGGGGAACCTATGGCTACACCTTC. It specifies CASTPTRGGTYGYTF.

The CDR3 nucleotides are TGTGCCAGTAGTTTCACAGGATGGACCTCCTACGAGCAGTACTTC. Residues: CASSFTGWTSYEQYF. V is TRBV19 and J is TRBJ2-7; D is perhaps TRBD1 (5 bases). This CDR3 region has 15 residues. Germline V gene lookup returns CDR1 LNHDA and CDR2 SQIVND (reference sequence). V lost 5 bases to trimming and J lost 0 bases, with 14 bases between them. Full variable domain (rest looked up from reference TRBV19 and TRBJ2-7): DGGITQSPKYLFRKEGQNVTLSCEQNLNHDAMYWYRQDPGQGLRLIYYSQIVNDFQKGDIAEGYSVSREKKESFPLTVTSAQKNPTAFYLCASSFTGWTSYEQYFGPGTRLTVT.

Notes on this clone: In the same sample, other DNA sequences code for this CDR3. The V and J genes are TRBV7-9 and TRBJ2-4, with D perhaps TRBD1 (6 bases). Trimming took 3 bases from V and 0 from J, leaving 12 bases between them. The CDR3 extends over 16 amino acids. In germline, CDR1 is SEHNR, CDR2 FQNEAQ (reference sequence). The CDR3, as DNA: TGTGCCAGCAGCTTGGGCCAGGGGCTAGCCAAAAACATTCAGTACTTC. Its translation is CASSLGQGLAKNIQYF.

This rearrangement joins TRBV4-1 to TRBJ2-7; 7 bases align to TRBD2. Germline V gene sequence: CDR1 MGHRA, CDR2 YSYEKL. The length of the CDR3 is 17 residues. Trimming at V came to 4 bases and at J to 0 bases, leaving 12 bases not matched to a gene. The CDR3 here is CASSREQAGVSSYEQYF. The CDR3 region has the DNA TGCGCCAGCAGCCGGGAGCAGGCGGGGGTGAGCTCCTACGAGCAGTACTTC.

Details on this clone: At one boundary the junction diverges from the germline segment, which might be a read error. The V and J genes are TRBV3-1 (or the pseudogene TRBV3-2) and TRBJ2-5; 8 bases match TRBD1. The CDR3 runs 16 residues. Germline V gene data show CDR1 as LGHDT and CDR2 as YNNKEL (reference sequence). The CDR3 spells CASSQGSRGLGETQYF. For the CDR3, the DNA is TGTGCCAGCAGTCAAGGTAGCAGGGGGCTGGGGGAGACCCAGTACTTC.

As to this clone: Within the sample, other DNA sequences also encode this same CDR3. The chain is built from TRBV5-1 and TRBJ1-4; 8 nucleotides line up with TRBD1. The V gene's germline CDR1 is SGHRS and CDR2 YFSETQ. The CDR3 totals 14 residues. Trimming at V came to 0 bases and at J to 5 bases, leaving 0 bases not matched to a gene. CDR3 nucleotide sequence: TGCGCCAGCAGCTTGGGACAGGGGAATGAAAAACTGTTTTTT. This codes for CASSLGQGNEKLFF.

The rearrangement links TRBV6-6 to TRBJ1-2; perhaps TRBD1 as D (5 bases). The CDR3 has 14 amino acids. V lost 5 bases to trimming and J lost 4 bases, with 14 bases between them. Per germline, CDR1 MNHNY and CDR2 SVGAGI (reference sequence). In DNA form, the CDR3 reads TGTGCCAGCAGTCTGCAGGGAATAGCCTATGGCTACACCTTC. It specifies CASSLQGIAYGYTF.

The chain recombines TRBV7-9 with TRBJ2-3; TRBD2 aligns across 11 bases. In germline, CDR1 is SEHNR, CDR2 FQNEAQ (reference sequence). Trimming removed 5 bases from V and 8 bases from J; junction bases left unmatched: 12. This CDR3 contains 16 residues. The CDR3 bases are TGTGCCAGCAGCCCCGGGACTAGCGGAGATCATGGTACGCAGTATTTT. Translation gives CASSPGTSGDHGTQYF.

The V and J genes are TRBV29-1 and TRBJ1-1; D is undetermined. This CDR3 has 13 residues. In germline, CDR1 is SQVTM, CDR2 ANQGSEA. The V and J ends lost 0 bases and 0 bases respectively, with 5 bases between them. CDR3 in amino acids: CSVEEGVNTEAFF. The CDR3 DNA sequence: TGCAGCGTTGAAGAGGGCGTGAACACTGAAGCTTTCTTT.

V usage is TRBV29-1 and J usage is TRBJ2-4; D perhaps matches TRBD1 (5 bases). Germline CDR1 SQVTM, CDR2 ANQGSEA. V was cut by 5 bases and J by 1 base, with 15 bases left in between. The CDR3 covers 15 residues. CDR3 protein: CSVYDTGGAKNIQYF. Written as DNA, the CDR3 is TGCAGCGTTTATGACACAGGTGGGGCCAAAAACATTCAGTACTTC.

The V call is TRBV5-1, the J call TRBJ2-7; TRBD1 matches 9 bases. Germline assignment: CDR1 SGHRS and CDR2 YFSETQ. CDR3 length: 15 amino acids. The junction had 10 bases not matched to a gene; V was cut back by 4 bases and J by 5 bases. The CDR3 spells CASSPEGTGSHEQYF. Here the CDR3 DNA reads TGCGCCAGCAGCCCGGAGGGGACAGGGTCCCACGAGCAGTACTTC.

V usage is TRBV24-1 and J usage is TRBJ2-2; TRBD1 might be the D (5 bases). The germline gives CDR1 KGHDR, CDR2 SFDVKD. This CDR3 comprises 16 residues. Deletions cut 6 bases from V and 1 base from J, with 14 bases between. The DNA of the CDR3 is TGTGCCACCAGTACTTCAGGACACCTGAACACCGGGGAGCTGTTTTTT. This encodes CATSTSGHLNTGELFF.

CDR3 nucleotide sequence: TGTGCCAGCAGTCTCGGGACAGTGAACACCGGGGAGCTGTTTTTT. Translating gives CASSLGTVNTGELFF. V and J are TRBV27 and TRBJ2-2; 7 bases line up with TRBD1. The CDR3 covers 15 residues. Trimming at V came to 5 bases and at J to 1 base, leaving 4 bases not matched to a gene. Germline lookup yields CDR1 MNHEY and CDR2 SMNVEV (reference sequence).

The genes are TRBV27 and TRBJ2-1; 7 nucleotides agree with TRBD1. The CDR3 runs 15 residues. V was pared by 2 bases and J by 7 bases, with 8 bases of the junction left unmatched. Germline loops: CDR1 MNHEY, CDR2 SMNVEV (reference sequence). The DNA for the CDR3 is TGTGCCAGCAGTTTAACCCGACAGGGACAAAATGAGCAGTTCTTC. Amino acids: CASSLTRQGQNEQFF.

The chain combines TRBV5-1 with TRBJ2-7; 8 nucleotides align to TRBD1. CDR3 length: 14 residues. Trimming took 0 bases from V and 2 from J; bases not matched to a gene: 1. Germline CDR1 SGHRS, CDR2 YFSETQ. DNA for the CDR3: TGCGCCAGCAGCTTGGGGGACAGGACCTACGAGCAGTACTTC. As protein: CASSLGDRTYEQYF.

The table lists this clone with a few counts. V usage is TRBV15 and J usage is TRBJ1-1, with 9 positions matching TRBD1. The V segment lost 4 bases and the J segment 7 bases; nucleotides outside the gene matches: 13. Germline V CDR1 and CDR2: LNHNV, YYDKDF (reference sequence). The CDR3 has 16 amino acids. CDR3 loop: CATSTLDRGFYYEAFF. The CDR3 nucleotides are TGTGCCACCAGCACCCTGGACAGGGGATTTTACTATGAAGCTTTCTTT.

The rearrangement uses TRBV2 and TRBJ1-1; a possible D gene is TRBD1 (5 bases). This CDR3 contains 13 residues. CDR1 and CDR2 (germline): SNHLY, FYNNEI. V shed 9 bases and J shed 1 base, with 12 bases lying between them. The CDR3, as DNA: TGTGCCAGGGGGGGTTTGTCGAACACTGAAGCTTTCTTT. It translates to CARGGLSNTEAFF.

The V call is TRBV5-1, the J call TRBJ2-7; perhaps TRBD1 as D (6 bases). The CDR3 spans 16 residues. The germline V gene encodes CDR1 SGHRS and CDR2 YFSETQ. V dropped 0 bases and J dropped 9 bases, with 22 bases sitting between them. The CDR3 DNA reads TGCGCCAGCAGCTTGGGGGCAGCGGCAGGGGTTATCGTGCAGTACTTC. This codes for CASSLGAAAGVIVQYF.

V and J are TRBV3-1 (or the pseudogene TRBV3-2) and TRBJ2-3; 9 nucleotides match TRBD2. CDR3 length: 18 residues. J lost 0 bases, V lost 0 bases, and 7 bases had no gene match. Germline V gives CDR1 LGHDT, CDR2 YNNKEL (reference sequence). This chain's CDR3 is CASSQDSGGGASTDTQYF. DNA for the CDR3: TGTGCCAGCAGCCAAGATAGTGGCGGGGGGGCCAGCACAGATACGCAGTATTTT.

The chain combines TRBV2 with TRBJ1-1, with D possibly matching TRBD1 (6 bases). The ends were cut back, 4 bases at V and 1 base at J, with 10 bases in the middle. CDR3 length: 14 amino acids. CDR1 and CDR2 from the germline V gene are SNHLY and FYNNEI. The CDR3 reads CASSVTGWNTEAFF. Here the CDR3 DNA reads TGTGCCAGCAGTGTAACAGGGTGGAACACTGAAGCTTTCTTT. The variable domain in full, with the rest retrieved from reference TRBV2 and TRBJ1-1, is EPEVTQTPSHQVTQMGQEVILRCVPISNHLYFYWYRQILGQKVEFLVSFYNNEISEKSEIFDDQFSVERPDGSNFTLKIRSTKLEDSAMYFCASSVTGWNTEAFFGQGTRLTVV.

In DNA, the CDR3 is TGTGCCAGCAGCCTCCGGGACAGCCTCTCCTACGAGCAGTACTTC. It codes for CASSLRDSLSYEQYF. J is TRBJ2-7 and V is TRBV5-5, with TRBD1 matching 7 bases. Germline V gene sequence: CDR1 SGHKS, CDR2 YYEKEE (reference sequence). CDR3 size: 15 residues. V shed 4 bases and J 0 bases; nucleotides not matched to a gene: 7.

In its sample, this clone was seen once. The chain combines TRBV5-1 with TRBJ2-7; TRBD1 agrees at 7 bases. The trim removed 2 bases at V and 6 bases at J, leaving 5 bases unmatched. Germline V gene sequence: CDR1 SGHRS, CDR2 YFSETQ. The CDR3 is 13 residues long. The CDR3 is CASSLVQGLEQYF. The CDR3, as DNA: TGCGCCAGCAGCTTAGTACAGGGGCTCGAGCAGTACTTC.

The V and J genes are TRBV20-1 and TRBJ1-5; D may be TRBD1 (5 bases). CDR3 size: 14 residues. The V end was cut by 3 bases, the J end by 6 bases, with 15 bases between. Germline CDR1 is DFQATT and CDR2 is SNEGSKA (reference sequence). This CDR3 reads CSASVFRGSQPQHF. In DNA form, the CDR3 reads TGCAGTGCTAGTGTATTTAGGGGTTCTCAGCCCCAGCATTTT.

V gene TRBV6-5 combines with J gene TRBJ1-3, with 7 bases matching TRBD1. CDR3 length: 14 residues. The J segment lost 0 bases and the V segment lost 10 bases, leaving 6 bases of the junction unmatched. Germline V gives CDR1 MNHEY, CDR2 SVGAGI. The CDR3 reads CATQGDHSGNTIYF. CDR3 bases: TGTGCCACGCAGGGGGACCACTCTGGAAACACCATATATTTT.

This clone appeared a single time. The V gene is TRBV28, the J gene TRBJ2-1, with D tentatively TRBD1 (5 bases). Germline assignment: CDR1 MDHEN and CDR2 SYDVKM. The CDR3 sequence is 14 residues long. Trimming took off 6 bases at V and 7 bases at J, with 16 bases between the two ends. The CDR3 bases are TGTGCCAGCAGCCTACTCCGACAGAAAAATGAGCAGTTCTTC. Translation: CASSLLRQKNEQFF.

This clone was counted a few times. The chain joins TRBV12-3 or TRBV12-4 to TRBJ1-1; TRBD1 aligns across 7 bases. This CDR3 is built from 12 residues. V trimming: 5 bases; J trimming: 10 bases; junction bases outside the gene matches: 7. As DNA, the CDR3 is TGTGCCAGCAGTCTAAGCAGGGGGAGAGCTTTCTTT. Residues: CASSLSRGRAFF.

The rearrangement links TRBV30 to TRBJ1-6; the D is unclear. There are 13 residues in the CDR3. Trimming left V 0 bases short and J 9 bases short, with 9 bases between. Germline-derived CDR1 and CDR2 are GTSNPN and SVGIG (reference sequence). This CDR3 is CAWSVSPGSPLHF. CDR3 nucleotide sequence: TGTGCCTGGAGTGTAAGCCCCGGTTCACCCCTCCACTTT.

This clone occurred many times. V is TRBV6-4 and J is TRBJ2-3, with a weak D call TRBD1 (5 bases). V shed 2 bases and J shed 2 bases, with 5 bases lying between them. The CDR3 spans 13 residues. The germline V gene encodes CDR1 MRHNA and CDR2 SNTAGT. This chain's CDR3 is CASSDGHTDTQYF. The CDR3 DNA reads TGTGCCAGCAGTGACGGACACACAGATACGCAGTATTTT.

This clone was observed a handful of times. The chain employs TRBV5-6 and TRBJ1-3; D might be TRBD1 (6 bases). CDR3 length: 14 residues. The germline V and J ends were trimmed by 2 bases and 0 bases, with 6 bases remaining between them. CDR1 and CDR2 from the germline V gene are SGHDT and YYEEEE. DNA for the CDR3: TGTGCCAGCAGCTTAGGGGGCTCTGGAAACACCATATATTTT. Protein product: CASSLGGSGNTIYF.

The CDR3, as DNA: TGTGCCAGCAGCCCAGGACCGGGAAACCAGCAGTACTTC. Encoded protein: CASSPGPGNQQYF. The genes are TRBV7-6 and TRBJ2-7; tentative D call: TRBD2 (5 bases). In germline, CDR1 is SGHVS, CDR2 FNYEAQ. CDR3 size: 13 residues. Deletions cut 5 bases from V and 8 bases from J, with 16 bases between.